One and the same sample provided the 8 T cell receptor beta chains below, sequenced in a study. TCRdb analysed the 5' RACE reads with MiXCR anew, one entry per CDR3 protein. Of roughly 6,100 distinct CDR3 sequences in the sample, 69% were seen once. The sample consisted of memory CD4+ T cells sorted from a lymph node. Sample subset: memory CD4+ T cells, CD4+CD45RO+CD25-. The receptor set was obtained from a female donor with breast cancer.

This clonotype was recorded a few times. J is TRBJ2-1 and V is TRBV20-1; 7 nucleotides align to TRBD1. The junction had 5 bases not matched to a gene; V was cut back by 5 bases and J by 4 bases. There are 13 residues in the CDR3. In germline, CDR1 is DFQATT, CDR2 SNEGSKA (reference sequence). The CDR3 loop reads CSAEGTVYNEQFF. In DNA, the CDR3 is TGCAGTGCTGAAGGGACAGTTTACAATGAGCAGTTCTTC.

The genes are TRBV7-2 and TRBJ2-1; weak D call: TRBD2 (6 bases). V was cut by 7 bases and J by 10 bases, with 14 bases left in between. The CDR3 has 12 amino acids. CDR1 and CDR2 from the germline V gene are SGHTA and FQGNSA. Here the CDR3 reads CASTHRGREQFF. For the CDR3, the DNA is TGTGCCAGCACCCACCGGGGGAGGGAGCAGTTCTTC.

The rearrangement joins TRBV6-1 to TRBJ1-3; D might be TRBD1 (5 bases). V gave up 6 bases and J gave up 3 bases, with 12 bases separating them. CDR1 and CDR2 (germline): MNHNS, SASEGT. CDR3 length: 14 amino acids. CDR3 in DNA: TGTGCCAGCAGGGTGGGACGGAATGGAAACACCATATATTTT. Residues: CASRVGRNGNTIYF.

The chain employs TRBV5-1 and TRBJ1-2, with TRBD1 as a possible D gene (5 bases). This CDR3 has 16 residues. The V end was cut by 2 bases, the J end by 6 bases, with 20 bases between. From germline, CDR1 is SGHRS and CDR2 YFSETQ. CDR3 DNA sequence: TGCGCCAGCAGCTTACCCCGCAGAATAGGAGGGGATGGCTACACCTTC. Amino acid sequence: CASSLPRRIGGDGYTF.

DNA for the CDR3: TGTGCCAGCAGCCAAGTAGTGGGGGCGCGTAGCACAGATACGCAGTATTTT. Its translation is CASSQVVGARSTDTQYF. The genes are TRBV3-1 and TRBJ2-3; D possibly corresponds to TRBD1 (6 bases). Germline V gives CDR1 LGHDT, CDR2 YNNKEL (reference sequence). The CDR3 has 17 amino acids. V lost 1 base and J lost 0, with 14 bases in between.

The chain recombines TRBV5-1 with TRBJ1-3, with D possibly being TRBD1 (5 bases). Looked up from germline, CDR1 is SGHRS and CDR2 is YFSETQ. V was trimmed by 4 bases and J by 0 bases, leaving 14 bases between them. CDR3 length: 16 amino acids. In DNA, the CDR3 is TGCGCCAGCAGCGCTACAGGCCTAAGCTCTGGAAACACCATATATTTT. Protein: CASSATGLSSGNTIYF.

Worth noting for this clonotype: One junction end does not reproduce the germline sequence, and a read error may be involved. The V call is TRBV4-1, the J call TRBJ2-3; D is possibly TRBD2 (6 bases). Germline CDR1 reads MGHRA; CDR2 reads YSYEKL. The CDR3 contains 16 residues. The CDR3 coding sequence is TGCGCCAGCATCCAAGATGGGACTTACAGCACAGATACGCAGTATTTT. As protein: CASIQDGTYSTDTQYF.

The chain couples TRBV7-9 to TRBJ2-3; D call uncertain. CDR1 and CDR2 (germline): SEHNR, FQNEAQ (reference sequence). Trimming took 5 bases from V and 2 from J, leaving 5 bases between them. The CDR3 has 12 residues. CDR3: CASSTITDTQYF. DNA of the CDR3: TGTGCCAGCAGCACGATCACAGATACGCAGTATTTT.